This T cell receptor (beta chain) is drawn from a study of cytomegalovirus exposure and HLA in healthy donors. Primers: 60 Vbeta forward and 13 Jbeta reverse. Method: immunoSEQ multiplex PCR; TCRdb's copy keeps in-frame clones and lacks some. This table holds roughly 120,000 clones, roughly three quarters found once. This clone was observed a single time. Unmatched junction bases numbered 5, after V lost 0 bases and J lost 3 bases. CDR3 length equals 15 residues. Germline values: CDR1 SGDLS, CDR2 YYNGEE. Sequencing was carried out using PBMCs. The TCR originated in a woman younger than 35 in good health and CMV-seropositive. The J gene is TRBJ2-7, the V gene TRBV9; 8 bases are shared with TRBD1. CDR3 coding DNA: TGTGCCAGCAGCGTAGCCCCAGGGGGCTACTACGAGCAGTACTTC. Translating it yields CASSVAPGGYYEQYF.